Listed below are T cell receptor beta chains from one sample, sequenced in a study of T cells after posttransplantation cyclophosphamide. Assay used: immunoSEQ multiplex PCR; TCRdb lists only in-frame clones, some missing. The data hold under 20,000 clones, with over 65% observed a single time. The material sequenced was PBMCs, taken after an allogeneic stem cell transplant with post-transplant cyclophosphamide. These TCRs come from a male patient aged 30 to 39 who received an allogeneic stem cell transplant from a related donor, was CMV-positive, and had acute GVHD only. Some of these T cells may belong to the graft donor. Each CDR3 is given with its conserved first and last residue. D genes are given only for firm matches. Rows give clone size only sometimes, using once, few, many, or a class for an expanded clone.

NA,15,NA,TRBJ2-3,TRBV15,CATSSLQGSTDTQYF,TGTGCCACCAGCAGTCTACAGGGAAGCACAGATACGCAGTATTTT
NA,13,TRBD1,TRBJ1-1,TRBV7-3,CASSQGARTEAFF,TGTGCCAGCAGCCAGGGGGCTCGGACTGAAGCTTTCTTT
NA,15,TRBD1,TRBJ2-7,TRBV4-1,CASSPAGQGAGEQYF,TGCGCCAGCAGCCCCGCGGGACAGGGGGCGGGGGAGCAGTACTTC
NA,14,NA,TRBJ2-1,TRBV10-1,CASSGQLSYNEQFF,TGCGCCAGCAGTGGACAGCTCTCCTACAATGAGCAGTTCTTC
NA,15,NA,TRBJ2-3,TRBV5-3,CASSPPTGERDTQYF,TGTGCCAGCAGCCCACCGACGGGGGAGAGGGATACGCAGTATTTT
NA,13,TRBD1,TRBJ1-4,TRBV30,CAWERGLNEKLFF,TGTGCCTGGGAGAGGGGGCTAAATGAAAAACTGTTTTTT
many,13,NA,TRBJ2-1,TRBV6-6,CASRSSDGNEQFF,TGTGCCAGCAGATCGAGCGATGGCAATGAGCAGTTCTTC
NA,14,TRBD1,TRBJ1-2,TRBV6-1,CASSEPWDSRGYTF,TGTGCCAGCAGTGAACCCTGGGACAGTCGGGGCTACACCTTC
NA,13,NA,TRBJ2-7,TRBV28,CASNAGSTYEQYF,TGTGCCAGCAACGCAGGATCAACCTACGAGCAGTACTTC
NA,15,TRBD1,TRBJ1-6,TRBV5-4,CASSQAGTGDSPLHF,TGTGCCAGCAGCCAAGCCGGGACAGGGGACTCACCCCTCCACTTT
few,16,TRBD2,TRBJ2-5,TRBV7-2,CASSLARLAGTETQYF,TGTGCCAGCAGCTTAGCTCGGCTAGCGGGCACAGAGACCCAGTACTTC
NA,14,TRBD1,TRBJ1-1,TRBV27,CASSFGTANTEAFF,TGTGCCAGCAGTTTCGGGACAGCGAACACTGAAGCTTTCTTT
NA,18,TRBD1,TRBJ2-6,TRBV5-1,CASSSGTGALSGANVLTF,TGCGCCAGCAGCTCCGGGACAGGGGCCCTCTCTGGGGCCAACGTCCTGACTTTC
NA,13,TRBD1,TRBJ1-2,TRBV29-1,CSVGTGSDYGYTF,TGCAGCGTGGGGACAGGGTCTGACTATGGCTACACCTTC
NA,14,TRBD1,TRBJ1-5,TRBV19,CASSRGTGGLPQHF,TGTGCCAGTAGTCGCGGGACAGGGGGTTTGCCCCAGCATTTT